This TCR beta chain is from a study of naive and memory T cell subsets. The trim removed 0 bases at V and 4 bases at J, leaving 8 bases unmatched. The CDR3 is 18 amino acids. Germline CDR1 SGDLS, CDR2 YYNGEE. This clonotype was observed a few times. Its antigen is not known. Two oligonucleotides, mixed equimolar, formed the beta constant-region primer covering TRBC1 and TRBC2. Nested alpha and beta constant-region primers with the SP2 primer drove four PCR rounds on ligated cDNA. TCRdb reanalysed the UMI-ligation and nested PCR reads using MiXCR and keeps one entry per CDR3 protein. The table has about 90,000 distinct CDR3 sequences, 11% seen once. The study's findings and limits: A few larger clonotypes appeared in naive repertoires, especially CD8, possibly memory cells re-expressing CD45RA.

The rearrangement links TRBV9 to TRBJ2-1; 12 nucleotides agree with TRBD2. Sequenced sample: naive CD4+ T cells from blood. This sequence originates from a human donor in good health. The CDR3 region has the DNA TGTGCCAGCAGCGTAGGCTTACTAGCGGGAGGATCATACAATGAGCAGTTCTTC. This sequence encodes CASSVGLLAGGSYNEQFF.